These T cell receptor beta chains were read from a single sample in a study of control samples from healthy donors and cancer patients. Some clones are missing from TCRdb's copy, which holds only in-frame ones; the method was immunoSEQ multiplex PCR. The table lists about 160,000 clones, roughly 94% of them singletons. Sequenced sample: PBMCs. The receptors shown here come from a man between 60 and 70 years old with colorectal cancer. Each CDR3 is given with its conserved first and last residue. Each record gives: CDR3 DNA, CDR3 protein, D gene, J gene, V gene, clone size. A D gene is named only where the DNA matches it firmly. A clone size is listed for some rows: how often the clone was seen (once, few, many), or a class if it is expanded.

CDR3 DNA: TGTGCCAGCAGTTACAGGGGCCCGACAAGCTCCTACGAGCAGTACTTC
CDR3 protein: CASSYRGPTSSYEQYF
D gene: .
J gene: TRBJ2-7
V gene: TRBV6-5
clone size: .

CDR3 DNA: TGCGCCAGCAGCCAAGATCTTGCCGGGGGCCAGGAGACCCAGTACTTC
CDR3 protein: CASSQDLAGGQETQYF
D gene: .
J gene: TRBJ2-5
V gene: TRBV4-1
clone size: .

CDR3 DNA: TGCGCCAGCAGCCATAACAGGGGCGACGGTGAGCAGTTCTTC
CDR3 protein: CASSHNRGDGEQFF
D gene: TRBD1
J gene: TRBJ2-1
V gene: TRBV4-3
clone size: .

CDR3 DNA: TGTGCCAGCAGTGAAGCTATCGGTGGCTACACCTTC
CDR3 protein: CASSEAIGGYTF
D gene: .
J gene: TRBJ1-2
V gene: TRBV6-1
clone size: .

CDR3 DNA: TGTGCCAGCAGCTTGGGGACAGGGAGTGAAAAACTGTTTTTT
CDR3 protein: CASSLGTGSEKLFF
D gene: TRBD1
J gene: TRBJ1-4
V gene: TRBV5-8
clone size: .

CDR3 DNA: TGTGCCAGTACTGGGCTAGACAAGGACACCGGGGAGCTGTTTTTT
CDR3 protein: CASTGLDKDTGELFF
D gene: .
J gene: TRBJ2-2
V gene: TRBV19
clone size: .

CDR3 DNA: TGTGCCAGCAGTTTATTTGGGGGGGGCTATGAGCAGTTCTTC
CDR3 protein: CASSLFGGGYEQFF
D gene: .
J gene: TRBJ2-1
V gene: TRBV27
clone size: .

CDR3 DNA: TGTGCCAGCAGTCCCTGGACGGGAACCTACGAGCAGTACTTC
CDR3 protein: CASSPWTGTYEQYF
D gene: .
J gene: TRBJ2-7
V gene: TRBV6-5
clone size: .

CDR3 DNA: TGTGCCAGCAGCTTAGAATTAGGGGGCGGAAAAAACATTCAGTACTTC
CDR3 protein: CASSLELGGGKNIQYF
D gene: TRBD1
J gene: TRBJ2-4
V gene: TRBV7-9
clone size: .

CDR3 DNA: TGTGCCACCAGTGATCCCACCGGGACAAAAGTTGGCACAGATACGCAGTATTTT
CDR3 protein: CATSDPTGTKVGTDTQYF
D gene: .
J gene: TRBJ2-3
V gene: TRBV24-1
clone size: .

CDR3 DNA: TGCGCCAGCAGCTTGGCCGGGGATAGCAATCAGCCCCAGCATTTT
CDR3 protein: CASSLAGDSNQPQHF
D gene: .
J gene: TRBJ1-5
V gene: TRBV5-1
clone size: .

CDR3 DNA: TGTGCCAGCAGCGTAGGGACGAATTCACCCCTCCACTTT
CDR3 protein: CASSVGTNSPLHF
D gene: .
J gene: TRBJ1-6
V gene: TRBV5-5
clone size: .

CDR3 DNA: TGTGCCATCAGTGGGATGGACAGGCATAGCACAGATACGCAGTATTTT
CDR3 protein: CAISGMDRHSTDTQYF
D gene: TRBD1
J gene: TRBJ2-3
V gene: TRBV10-3
clone size: once

CDR3 DNA: TGTGCCAGCAGCTTAGGACAGGGGGCTGATGAGCAGTACTTC
CDR3 protein: CASSLGQGADEQYF
D gene: TRBD1
J gene: TRBJ2-7
V gene: TRBV5-4
clone size: .

CDR3 DNA: TGCGCCAGCTTCGGTGCGGGACAGGGGATTTACACTGAAGCTTTCTTT
CDR3 protein: CASFGAGQGIYTEAFF
D gene: TRBD1
J gene: TRBJ1-1
V gene: TRBV4-1
clone size: .

CDR3 DNA: TGTGCCAGCAGCTTCGGACAGACGAACACTGAAGCTTTCTTT
CDR3 protein: CASSFGQTNTEAFF
D gene: .
J gene: TRBJ1-1
V gene: TRBV3-1/TRBV3-2
clone size: .

CDR3 DNA: TGTGCCAGCAGCCCAGGCTATGGCTACACCTTC
CDR3 protein: CASSPGYGYTF
D gene: .
J gene: TRBJ1-2
V gene: TRBV12-3/TRBV12-4
clone size: once

CDR3 DNA: TGTGCCAGCAGCTCAAGCCCCGCAGTACGGAACACTGAAGCTTTCTTT
CDR3 protein: CASSSSPAVRNTEAFF
D gene: .
J gene: TRBJ1-1
V gene: TRBV7-2
clone size: .

CDR3 DNA: TGTGCCAGCAGCCCTACGGTGAGCTCTGGAAACACCATATATTTT
CDR3 protein: CASSPTVSSGNTIYF
D gene: .
J gene: TRBJ1-3
V gene: TRBV7-2
clone size: .

CDR3 DNA: TGTGCCTGGAGTAGGGGGGCAGGGGAAGCTTTCTTT
CDR3 protein: CAWSRGAGEAFF
D gene: .
J gene: TRBJ1-1
V gene: TRBV30
clone size: .

CDR3 DNA: TGTGCCAGCTCACCATCGCAGGGGAGCTCCTATAATTCACCCCTCCACTTT
CDR3 protein: CASSPSQGSSYNSPLHF
D gene: .
J gene: TRBJ1-6
V gene: TRBV18
clone size: .

CDR3 DNA: TGTGCCAGCAGCTTGGCAGGGGGCGTCTATGGCTACACCTTC
CDR3 protein: CASSLAGGVYGYTF
D gene: TRBD1
J gene: TRBJ1-2
V gene: TRBV5-4
clone size: once

CDR3 DNA: TGTGCCAGCACTGAAAGGGGGGGGAAGGGGACCTACTTCGAGCAGTACTTC
CDR3 protein: CASTERGGKGTYFEQYF
D gene: .
J gene: TRBJ2-7
V gene: TRBV6-1
clone size: .

CDR3 DNA: TGTGCCAGCAGCACCCCCCGAGAAGCCGAATACAATGAGCAGTTCTTC
CDR3 protein: CASSTPREAEYNEQFF
D gene: .
J gene: TRBJ2-1
V gene: TRBV13
clone size: .

CDR3 DNA: TGTGCCAGTAGTATAGCCCGCAGTCACACTGAAGCTTTCTTT
CDR3 protein: CASSIARSHTEAFF
D gene: .
J gene: TRBJ1-1
V gene: TRBV19
clone size: .

CDR3 DNA: TGTGCCAGCTCACCATTAGGAGGGGGACCAACAGATACGCAGTATTTT
CDR3 protein: CASSPLGGGPTDTQYF
D gene: .
J gene: TRBJ2-3
V gene: TRBV18
clone size: .

CDR3 DNA: TGTGCCAGCAGCTCCGGGAATCAGCCCCAGCATTTT
CDR3 protein: CASSSGNQPQHF
D gene: .
J gene: TRBJ1-5
V gene: TRBV7-2
clone size: .

CDR3 DNA: TGTGCCAGCCGGGGAGAACTGAACACTGAAGCTTTCTTT
CDR3 protein: CASRGELNTEAFF
D gene: .
J gene: TRBJ1-1
V gene: TRBV10-3
clone size: .

CDR3 DNA: TGTGCCAGCAGCCCAGGATTCGCCTCTGGAAACACCATATATTTT
CDR3 protein: CASSPGFASGNTIYF
D gene: .
J gene: TRBJ1-3
V gene: TRBV27
clone size: .

CDR3 DNA: TGTGCCAGCAGCTCCCACAGGGCGCTGAGTAGAACTGAAGCTTTCTTT
CDR3 protein: CASSSHRALSRTEAFF
D gene: .
J gene: TRBJ1-1
V gene: TRBV7-9
clone size: .

CDR3 DNA: TGTGCCAGCAGCCATCGTAGCGGGGGCCCGAACACCGGGGAGCTGTTTTTT
CDR3 protein: CASSHRSGGPNTGELFF
D gene: TRBD2
J gene: TRBJ2-2
V gene: TRBV7-9
clone size: .

CDR3 DNA: TGTGCCAGCAGCCCCATAGGGGGCCAAGAGACCCAGTACTTC
CDR3 protein: CASSPIGGQETQYF
D gene: .
J gene: TRBJ2-5
V gene: TRBV7-7
clone size: .

CDR3 DNA: TGTGCCAGCTCACCGCCCGGGACAGCTGGAAACACCATATATTTT
CDR3 protein: CASSPPGTAGNTIYF
D gene: TRBD1
J gene: TRBJ1-3
V gene: TRBV18
clone size: .

CDR3 DNA: TGTGCCAGCAGAGCGACAGGGGGGGGTGGCTACACCTTC
CDR3 protein: CASRATGGGGYTF
D gene: TRBD1
J gene: TRBJ1-2
V gene: TRBV12-3/TRBV12-4
clone size: .